This T cell receptor (beta chain) is drawn from a study of T cell repertoires in cytomegalovirus infection. For the study at large: Public TCR beta signatures marked donors with CMV infection and the matching HLA.

MiXCR, run by TCRdb on the reads, gives a single entry per CDR3 protein. The sample has around 450,000 distinct CDR3 sequences; approximately 32% are singletons. The V gene's germline CDR1 is SNHLY and CDR2 FYNNEI. This CDR3 spans 14 amino acids. Losses at the gene ends were 6 bases for V and 4 bases for J; bases not matched to a gene: 6. The rearrangement uses TRBV2 and TRBJ1-3; 7 positions match TRBD1. The specimen sequenced was PBMCs. The origin of this receptor is a human donor in good health (CMV status not recorded). Some clones in this sample may be carry-over from other donors' samples. CDR3 bases: TGTGCCAGCAGCCCAGACAGGGACGGAAACACCATATATTTT. Residues: CASSPDRDGNTIYF.